This TCR beta chain comes out of a study of blood T cell repertoires in COVID-19. Here immunoSEQ multiplex PCR was the method, and the copy in TCRdb shows in-frame clones only, minus some. The sample lists 450,000 or so clones; 80% to 90% were seen once. The CDR3 length is 16 residues. V lost 5 bases and J 0 bases, leaving 16 bases between the germline ends. Germline loops: CDR1 SEHNR, CDR2 FQNEAQ (reference sequence). This clone was observed once. The specimen sequenced was peripheral blood. The TCR sequence derives from a young man with COVID-19, enrolled during active disease. The chain employs TRBV7-9 and TRBJ2-5; D not resolved. The CDR3 here is CASSPLLSSDQETQYF. For the CDR3, the DNA is TGTGCCAGCAGCCCCCTTCTTTCTAGTGACCAAGAGACCCAGTACTTC.